These T cell receptor beta chains were read from a single sample in a study of CD8 T cells in ankylosing spondylitis. Each CDR3 protein gets one entry after TCRdb re-called the 5' RACE reads with MiXCR. The sample yields roughly 350,000 distinct CDR3 sequences, approximately 8% seen once. Sequenced material: blood, either unsorted or a sorted T cell fraction (not recorded which). Source of these receptors: a male donor with ankylosing spondylitis. Both conserved end residues are part of each CDR3. D genes are given only for firm matches.

d_call v_call cdr3_aa
. TRBV6-6 CASGWGRDYEQYF
. TRBV19 CASSAVGTPDGYTF
. TRBV4-1 CASSLAEWPYEQYF
TRBD1 TRBV29-1 CSVQVSQGAGDTQYF
. TRBV7-9 CASRDYTDTQYF
TRBD1 TRBV6-1 CASSVGQGDYEQYF
TRBD2 TRBV12-3/TRBV12-4 CASSWTSGRVETQYF
. TRBV6-5 CASSLLGLTDTQYF
. TRBV7-6 CASSWAGEDEQYF
. TRBV7-3 CASSPLGGEEGYEQYF
TRBD2 TRBV6-1 CASKTGRGPDTQYF
. TRBV12-3/TRBV12-4 CASSPDRVYEQYF
TRBD1 TRBV29-1 CSAWDRVNTEAFF
TRBD1 TRBV4-1 CASSRSGGAEETQYF
TRBD1 TRBV7-8 CASSVTRDRVTAFF
. TRBV24-1 CATSDVKADHSYNEQFF
TRBD1 TRBV6-1 CASRLIVGQVYGYTF
. TRBV11-3 CASSTIGELFF
. TRBV29-1 CSVDFQLGETQYF
. TRBV29-1 CSGSKAGAGNEQFF
TRBD2 TRBV5-1 CASSSGAGVVETQYF
. TRBV7-8 CASSLYGLSNQPQHF
TRBD1 TRBV5-1 CASTDRERSYNEQFF
. TRBV12-3/TRBV12-4 CASSPPGSPLHF
TRBD2 TRBV6-4 CASSTSGGNNEQFF
. TRBV12-5 CASGLLQGGYTGELFF
. TRBV7-2 CASSLEPAGAPLHF
. TRBV4-3 CASSQDQGQNTEAFF
. TRBV5-1 CASSLGGTVSTDTQYF
. TRBV29-1 CSAMPQPNTEAFF
. TRBV14 CASSQEGGYNEQFF
TRBD2 TRBV11-2 CASSLEASGSPPDTQYF
. TRBV12-3/TRBV12-4 CASSRYGVTEAFF
. TRBV14 CASSQVRGPLHF
. TRBV12-3/TRBV12-4 CASSLWDYGYTF
TRBD1 TRBV28 CASSHHGTGSDTQYF
. TRBV7-9 CASRVDTDTQYF
. TRBV7-2 CASSLRVGEQYF
TRBD1 TRBV5-1 CASSLAQGARNAQYF
TRBD2 TRBV6-2/TRBV6-3 CASRAGLGDEQYF
TRBD1 TRBV4-1 CASSQALRTGADPQHF
. TRBV5-1 CASSFAEVNYGYTF
. TRBV11-2 CASSPPLRHNEQFF
. TRBV11-3 CASSLGTGTQYF
. TRBV20-1 CSARSGSYEQYF
. TRBV29-1 CSVKRDLSGNTIYF
. TRBV7-2 CASSLGSLIGESYGYTF
. TRBV5-1 CASSTDRKTNEKLFF
TRBD2 TRBV4-3 CASSQSLAGVNEQFF
. TRBV12-3/TRBV12-4 CASRTATNEKLFF
TRBD2 TRBV6-1 CASSRGSSGTNEQFF
. TRBV12-3/TRBV12-4 CASSTGVLETQYF
TRBD1 TRBV27 CASSRTGLYEQYF
. TRBV5-1 CASSRDTNQPQHF
TRBD1 TRBV12-3/TRBV12-4 CASRILDRDLNEQFF
. TRBV28 CASDVGPTGELFF